This T cell receptor (beta chain) was identified in a study of OX40 agonist ivuxolimab in advanced cancers. Overall study context: Patients took ivuxolimab, an agonistic anti-OX40 (CD134) antibody. Points from the study as a whole: Relative to CD4+, CD8+ T cells held more expanded clones on average.

The CDR3 extends over 14 amino acids. V lost 0 bases and J lost 5, with 10 bases in between. The germline CDR1 and CDR2 sequences are PRHDT and FYEKMQ (reference sequence). On this clone itself: What it recognizes is unknown.

TCRdb's copy holds only in-frame clones and misses some; the assay was immunoSEQ multiplex PCR. The sample contains 65,000 to 90,000 clones, about 92% of which appear only once. Sequenced material: CD4+ or CD8+ T cells sorted from blood, taken in a trial of the OX40 agonist ivuxolimab. V gene TRBV13 combines with J gene TRBJ1-2; TRBD1 is a possible D gene (6 bases). The TCR was taken from an adult with an advanced solid tumor such as melanoma, head and neck, liver or kidney cancer. The CDR3 here is CASSLGQGLYGYTF. DNA for the CDR3: TGTGCCAGCAGCTTAGGACAGGGCCTATATGGCTACACCTTC.